This TCR beta chain was sequenced for a study of blood T cell repertoires in COVID-19. Overall study context: Acute and convalescent COVID-19 samples came from the United States, Italy and Spain.

The CDR3 is made up of 16 amino acids. J gave up 9 bases and V 3 bases, and 8 bases lay outside the gene matches. Germline V gives CDR1 KGHSH, CDR2 LQKENI. Participant ages covered roughly 18 to 89 years across about 22 US areas. Participants were placed into cohorts based on the clinical history they reported. Repertoires were generated with immunoSEQ multiplex PCR, while TCRdb's copy carries only in-frame clones and drops some. The data show about 240,000 clones, with approximately 86% seen just once and less than 4% held by the top ten. The receptor was isolated from a woman aged 35 to 49 with acute COVID-19. This sequence joins TRBV18 and TRBJ2-1, with 13 bases fitting TRBD2. Source material: PBMCs or T cells enriched from blood (not recorded which). The CDR3 reads CASSPLELAGGGEQFF. The CDR3 DNA reads as TGTGCCAGCTCACCCCTCGAACTAGCGGGAGGGGGTGAGCAGTTCTTC.